Here is one T cell receptor (beta chain) with its context. This specimen comes from a study of blood T cell repertoires in COVID-19. Study details: Acute and convalescent COVID-19 samples came from the United States, Italy and Spain. Nucleic acid was either cDNA or gDNA, and it came from T cells, B-cell-depleted T cells, or PBMCs.

The trim removed 4 bases at V and 5 bases at J, leaving 14 bases unmatched. Per germline, CDR1 MDHEN and CDR2 SYDVKM. The CDR3 is made up of 16 amino acids. Original processing notes: For nucleated cells, counts were estimated from reference gene primer amplification. This table comes from immunoSEQ multiplex PCR, and its TCRdb copy is limited to in-frame clones, with some not included. That table supplies the V and J calls and clone size; D and trimming were determined from the DNA. Among more than 95,000 clones, around 87% were seen once, and the ten largest hold 6.5% to 8.5%. Sequencing was carried out using peripheral blood. This rearrangement joins TRBV28 to TRBJ2-7; TRBD2 matches at 7 bases. This clonotype originated in a human donor in a cohort sampled during active COVID-19. CDR3 in DNA: TGTGCCAGCAGTTCCCTTAGGACTAGTAAAGGAAACGAGCAGTACTTC. Translating it yields CASSSLRTSKGNEQYF.